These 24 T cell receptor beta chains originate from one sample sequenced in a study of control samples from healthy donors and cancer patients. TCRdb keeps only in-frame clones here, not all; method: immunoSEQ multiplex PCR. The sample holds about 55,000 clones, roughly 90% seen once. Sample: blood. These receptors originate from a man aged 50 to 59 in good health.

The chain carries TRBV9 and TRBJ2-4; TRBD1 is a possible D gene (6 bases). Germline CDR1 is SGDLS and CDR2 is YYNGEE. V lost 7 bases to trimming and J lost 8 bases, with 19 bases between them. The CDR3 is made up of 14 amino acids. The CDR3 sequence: CASQGSKLGDIQYF. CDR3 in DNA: TGTGCCAGCCAGGGGAGTAAGTTGGGAGACATTCAGTACTTC.

The CDR3 spells CASSQGGTSVYEQYF. DNA for the CDR3: TGCGCCAGCAGCCAAGGGGGGACTAGCGTATACGAGCAGTACTTC. The chain joins TRBV4-3 to TRBJ2-7; TRBD2 matches 10 bases. CDR1 and CDR2 from the germline V gene are LGHNA and YSLEER. CDR3 length equals 15 residues. V dropped 1 base and J dropped 4; count of bases not matched to a gene: 4.

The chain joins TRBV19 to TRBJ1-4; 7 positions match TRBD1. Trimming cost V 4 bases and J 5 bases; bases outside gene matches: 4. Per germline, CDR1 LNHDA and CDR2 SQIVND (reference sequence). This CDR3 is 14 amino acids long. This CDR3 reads CASSTQGNNEKLFF. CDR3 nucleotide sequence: TGTGCCAGTAGTACACAGGGGAACAATGAAAAACTGTTTTTT.

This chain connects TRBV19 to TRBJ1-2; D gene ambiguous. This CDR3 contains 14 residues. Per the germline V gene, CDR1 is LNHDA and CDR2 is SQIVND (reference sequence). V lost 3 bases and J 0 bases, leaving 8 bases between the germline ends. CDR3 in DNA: TGTGCCAGTAGTATCGGCTCAGCTAACTATGGCTACACCTTC. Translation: CASSIGSANYGYTF.

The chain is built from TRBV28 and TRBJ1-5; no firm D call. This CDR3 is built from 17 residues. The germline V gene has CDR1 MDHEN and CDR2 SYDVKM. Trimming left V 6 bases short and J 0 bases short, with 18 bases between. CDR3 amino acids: CASREVRVPYSNQPQHF. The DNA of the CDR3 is TGTGCCAGCAGAGAAGTTAGGGTCCCCTATAGCAATCAGCCCCAGCATTTT. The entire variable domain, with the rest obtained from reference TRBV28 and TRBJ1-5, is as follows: DVKVTQSSRYLVKRTGEKVFLECVQDMDHENMFWYRQDPGLGLRLIYFSYDVKMKEKGDIPEGYSVSREKKERFSLILESASTNQTSMYLCASREVRVPYSNQPQHFGDGTRLSIL.

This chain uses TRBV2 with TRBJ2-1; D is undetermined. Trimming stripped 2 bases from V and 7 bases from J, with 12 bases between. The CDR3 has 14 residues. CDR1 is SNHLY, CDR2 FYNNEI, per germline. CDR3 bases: TGTGCCAGCAGTGAAATGGCGGTTGGTAATGAGCAGTTCTTC. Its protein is CASSEMAVGNEQFF.

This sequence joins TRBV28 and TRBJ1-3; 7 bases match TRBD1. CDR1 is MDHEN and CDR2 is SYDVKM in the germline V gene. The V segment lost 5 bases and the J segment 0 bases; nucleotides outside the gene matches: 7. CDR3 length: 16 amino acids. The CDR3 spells CASSVGGQHSGNTIYF. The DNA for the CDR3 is TGTGCCAGCAGTGTAGGGGGACAGCACTCTGGAAACACCATATATTTT. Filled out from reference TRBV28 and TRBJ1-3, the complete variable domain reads DVKVTQSSRYLVKRTGEKVFLECVQDMDHENMFWYRQDPGLGLRLIYFSYDVKMKEKGDIPEGYSVSREKKERFSLILESASTNQTSMYLCASSVGGQHSGNTIYFGEGSWLTVV.

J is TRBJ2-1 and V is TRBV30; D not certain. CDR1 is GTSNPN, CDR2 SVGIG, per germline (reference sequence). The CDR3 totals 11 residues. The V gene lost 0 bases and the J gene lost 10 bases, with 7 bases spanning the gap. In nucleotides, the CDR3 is TGTGCCTGGAGTGTACAAACCGAGCAGTTCTTC. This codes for CAWSVQTEQFF. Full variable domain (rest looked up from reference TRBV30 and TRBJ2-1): SQTIHQWPATLVQPVGSPLSLECTVEGTSNPNLYWYRQAAGRGLQLLFYSVGIGQISSEVPQNLSASRPQDRQFILSSKKLLLSDSGFYLCAWSVQTEQFFGPGTRLTVL.

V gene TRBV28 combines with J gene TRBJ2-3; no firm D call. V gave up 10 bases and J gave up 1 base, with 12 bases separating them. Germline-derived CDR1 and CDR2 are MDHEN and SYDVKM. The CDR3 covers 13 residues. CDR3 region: CATRDPGTDTQYF. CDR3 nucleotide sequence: TGTGCCACCCGAGACCCAGGCACAGATACGCAGTATTTT.

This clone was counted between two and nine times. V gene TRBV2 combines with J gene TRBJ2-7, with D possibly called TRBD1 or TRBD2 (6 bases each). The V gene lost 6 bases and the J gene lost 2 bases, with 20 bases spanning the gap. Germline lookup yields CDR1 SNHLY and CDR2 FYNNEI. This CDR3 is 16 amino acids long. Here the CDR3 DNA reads TGTGCCAGCAGGGCAGGTAGGGGGGAAAGGCCCTACGAGCAGTACTTC. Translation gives CASRAGRGERPYEQYF.

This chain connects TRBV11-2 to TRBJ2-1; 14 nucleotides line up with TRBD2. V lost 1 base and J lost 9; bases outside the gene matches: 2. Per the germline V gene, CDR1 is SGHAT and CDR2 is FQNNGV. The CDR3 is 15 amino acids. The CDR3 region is CASSLVGLAGVEQFF. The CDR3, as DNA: TGTGCCAGCAGCTTAGTGGGACTAGCGGGAGTTGAGCAGTTCTTC.

The CDR3 sequence is CATSESSGVGDEKLFF. The DNA of the CDR3 is TGTGCCACCAGTGAATCGTCAGGGGTTGGTGATGAAAAACTGTTTTTT. The V and J genes are TRBV24-1 and TRBJ1-4; possibly TRBD1 for D (6 bases). The CDR3 length is 16 residues. The germline V and J ends were trimmed by 4 bases and 6 bases, with 17 bases remaining between them. Germline lookup yields CDR1 KGHDR and CDR2 SFDVKD.

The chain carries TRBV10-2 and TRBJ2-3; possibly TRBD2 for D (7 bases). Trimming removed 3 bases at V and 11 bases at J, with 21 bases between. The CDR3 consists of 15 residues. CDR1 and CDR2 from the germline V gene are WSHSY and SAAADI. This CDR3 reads CASSDTGVGAGQQYF. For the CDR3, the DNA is TGCGCCAGCAGTGACACGGGAGTCGGAGCGGGACAGCAGTATTTT.

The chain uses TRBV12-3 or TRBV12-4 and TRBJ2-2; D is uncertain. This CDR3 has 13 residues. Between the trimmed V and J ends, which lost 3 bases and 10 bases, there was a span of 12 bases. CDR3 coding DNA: TGTGCCAGCAGTTTCAGAGAGACGACGGAGCTGTTTTTT. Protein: CASSFRETTELFF.

CDR3 bases: TGTGCCAGCAGCGCTCGGGAGGGGGTGTCCTACGAGCAGTACTTC. Protein product: CASSAREGVSYEQYF. The genes are TRBV3-1 (or the pseudogene TRBV3-2) and TRBJ2-7, with 8 bases aligning to TRBD2. CDR1 and CDR2 from the germline V gene are LGHDT and YNNKEL (reference sequence). This CDR3 spans 15 amino acids. V gave up 5 bases and J gave up 1 base; unmatched junction bases: 7.

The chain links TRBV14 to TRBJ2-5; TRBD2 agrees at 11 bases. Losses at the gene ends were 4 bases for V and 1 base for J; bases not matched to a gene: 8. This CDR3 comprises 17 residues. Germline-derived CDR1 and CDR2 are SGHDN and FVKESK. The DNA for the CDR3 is TGTGCCAGCAGCCCCCTGCTAGCGGGAGGCCTCCAAGAGACCCAGTACTTC. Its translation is CASSPLLAGGLQETQYF.

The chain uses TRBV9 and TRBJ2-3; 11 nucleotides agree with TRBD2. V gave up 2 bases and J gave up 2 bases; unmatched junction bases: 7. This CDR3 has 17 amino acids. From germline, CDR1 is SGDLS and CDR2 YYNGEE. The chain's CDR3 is CASSVGTSGIYTDTQYF. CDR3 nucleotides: TGTGCCAGCAGCGTCGGGACTAGCGGAATATACACAGATACGCAGTATTTT.

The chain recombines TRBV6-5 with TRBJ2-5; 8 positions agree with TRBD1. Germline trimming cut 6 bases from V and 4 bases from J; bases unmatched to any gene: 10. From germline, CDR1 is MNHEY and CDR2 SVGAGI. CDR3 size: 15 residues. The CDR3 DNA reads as TGTGCCAGCAGCAACGACAGGGGCTGGGGAGAGACCCAGTACTTC. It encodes CASSNDRGWGETQYF.

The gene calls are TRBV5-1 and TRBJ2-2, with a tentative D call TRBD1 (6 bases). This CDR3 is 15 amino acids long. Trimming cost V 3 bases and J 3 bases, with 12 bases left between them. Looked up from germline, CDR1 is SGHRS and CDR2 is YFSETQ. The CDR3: CASSSGQPHTGELFF. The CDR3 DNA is TGCGCCAGCAGCTCCGGACAGCCTCACACCGGGGAGCTGTTTTTT.

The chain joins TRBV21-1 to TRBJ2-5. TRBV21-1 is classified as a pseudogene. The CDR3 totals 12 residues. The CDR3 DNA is TGTGCCAGCAGCAAAGCAGGGGAGACCCAGTACTTC. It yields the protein CASSKAGETQYF.

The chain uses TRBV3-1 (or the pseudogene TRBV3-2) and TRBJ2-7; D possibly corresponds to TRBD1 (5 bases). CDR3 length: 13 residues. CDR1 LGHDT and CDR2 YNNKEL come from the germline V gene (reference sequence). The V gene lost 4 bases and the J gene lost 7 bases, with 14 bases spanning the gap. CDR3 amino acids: CASSLIREGEQYF. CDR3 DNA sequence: TGTGCCAGCAGCCTAATCAGGGAAGGGGAGCAGTACTTC.

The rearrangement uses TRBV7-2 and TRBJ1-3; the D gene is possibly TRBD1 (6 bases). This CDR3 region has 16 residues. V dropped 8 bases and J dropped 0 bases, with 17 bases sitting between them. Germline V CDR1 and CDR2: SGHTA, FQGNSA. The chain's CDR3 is CASATDSYYSGNTIYF. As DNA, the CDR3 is TGTGCCAGCGCTACGGACAGCTACTACTCTGGAAACACCATATATTTT.

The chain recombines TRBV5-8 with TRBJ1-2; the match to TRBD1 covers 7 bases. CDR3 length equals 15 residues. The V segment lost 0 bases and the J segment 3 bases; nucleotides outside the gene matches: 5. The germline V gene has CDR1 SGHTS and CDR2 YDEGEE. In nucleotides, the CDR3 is TGTGCCAGCAGCTTGGCCAGGGGGACAGACTATGGCTACACCTTC. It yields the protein CASSLARGTDYGYTF.

CDR3 protein: CASTRGSSGNTIYF. In DNA form, the CDR3 reads TGTGCCAGCACCCGGGGATCCTCTGGAAACACCATATATTTT. The rearrangement uses TRBV28 and TRBJ1-3; D uncertain. V lost 7 bases to trimming and J lost 0 bases, with 10 bases between them. The CDR3 contains 14 residues. Germline V gives CDR1 MDHEN, CDR2 SYDVKM.